These 13 T cell receptor beta chains originate from one sample sequenced in a study of cytomegalovirus exposure and HLA in healthy donors (dated by TCRdb to about 2017). The library was prepared using the immunoSEQ multiplex PCR assay. The multiplex PCR relied on a mix of 60 forward primers for TCR Vbeta segments and 13 reverse primers for TCR Jbeta segments. The source is immuneACCESS, and TCRdb retained only in-frame sequences with V and J called. Part of the clones is not carried over; for the studies checked, unresolved V genes explain less than half of this, and the remainder is unexplained. Present in this sample are 200,000 to 250,000 clones, around four fifths of which were seen just once. Less than 3% of the sample is taken by the ten largest. The sequenced material came from PBMCs. The receptors were sampled from a woman in her forties in good health and CMV-seronegative.

This clone was seen a few times. This chain links TRBV6-6 with TRBJ1-1, with 9 bases identical to TRBD1. V was pared by 7 bases and J by 0 bases, with 3 bases of the junction left unmatched. The CDR3 runs 14 residues. Germline values: CDR1 MNHNY, CDR2 SVGAGI (reference sequence). CDR3 coding DNA: TGTGCCAGCACCGGACAGGGGATGAACACTGAAGCTTTCTTT. This gives the protein CASTGQGMNTEAFF.

The chain has TRBV6-1 and TRBJ2-5; 10 positions match TRBD2. The assigned J gene may be wrong: the sequence end matches TRBJ2-7 better. This CDR3 is built from 20 residues. Germline CDR1 MNHNS, CDR2 SASEGT. The CDR3 region is CASSEGQSSGSRPLSYEQYF. CDR3 bases: TGTGCCAGCAGTGAAGGTCAGTCTAGCGGGAGTCGCCCACTAAGCTACGAGCAGTACTTC.

The chain links TRBV5-1 to TRBJ1-5; the match to TRBD1 covers 7 bases. Trimming cost V 4 bases and J 6 bases; bases outside gene matches: 13. This CDR3 spans 16 amino acids. CDR1 is SGHRS and CDR2 is YFSETQ in the germline V gene. Here the CDR3 DNA reads TGCGCCAGCAGCCCTACAGGGGAGGTCGCCGGTCAGCCCCAGCATTTT. It translates to CASSPTGEVAGQPQHF.

The V gene is TRBV30, the J gene TRBJ1-5; 8 bases are a match to TRBD1. Per germline, CDR1 GTSNPN and CDR2 SVGIG (reference sequence). This CDR3 is built from 16 residues. The trim removed 2 bases at V and 6 bases at J, leaving 12 bases unmatched. The CDR3: CAWSYDRGEMSQPQHF. The CDR3 DNA follows: TGTGCCTGGAGTTATGACAGGGGCGAGATGAGTCAGCCCCAGCATTTT.

The genes are TRBV18 and TRBJ1-2; the D is unclear. CDR3 length equals 17 residues. The germline gives CDR1 KGHSH, CDR2 LQKENI. Trimming took 6 bases from V and 3 from J, leaving 23 bases between them. In DNA, the CDR3 is TGTGCCAGCTCGGATCGGTCTAACGCGGCCAACTACTATGGCTACACCTTC. This codes for CASSDRSNAANYYGYTF.

The chain uses TRBV5-4 and TRBJ2-7; 8 positions agree with TRBD2. V dropped 2 bases and J dropped 2; count of bases not matched to a gene: 6. CDR3 length: 15 residues. Germline V lookup: CDR1 SGHNT, CDR2 YYREEE (reference sequence). CDR3 loop: CASSFGGGLTYEQYF. The CDR3 nucleotides read TGTGCCAGCAGCTTTGGCGGGGGGCTTACCTACGAGCAGTACTTC.

The gene calls are TRBV7-6 and TRBJ2-7; the D is unclear. Trimming took 2 bases from V and 3 from J, leaving 8 bases between them. This CDR3 contains 13 residues. Germline loops: CDR1 SGHVS, CDR2 FNYEAQ. In nucleotides, the CDR3 is TGTGCCAGCAGCTTACGGGTCGGCTACGAGCAGTACTTC. It translates to CASSLRVGYEQYF.

The genes are TRBV28 and TRBJ1-2; TRBD1 matches at 7 bases. Germline-derived CDR1 and CDR2 are MDHEN and SYDVKM. This CDR3 comprises 16 residues. V lost 8 bases to trimming and J lost 3 bases; unmatched junction nucleotides: 15. The CDR3 DNA is TGTGCCAGCCTATCGATCGACAGGGAGGTTGACTATGGCTACACCTTC. Translation: CASLSIDREVDYGYTF.

V is TRBV11-2 and J is TRBJ2-3, with TRBD1 matching 7 bases. This CDR3 region has 14 residues. CDR1 is SGHAT, CDR2 FQNNGV, per germline. With 5 bases clipped from V and 4 bases from J, the junction kept 6 bases outside the gene matches. The CDR3 sequence: CASSQSQGADTQYF. In nucleotides, the CDR3 is TGTGCCAGCAGCCAGTCTCAGGGGGCAGATACGCAGTATTTT. Full variable domain (outside the CDR3, taken from reference TRBV11-2 and TRBJ2-3): EAGVAQSPRYKIIEKRQSVAFWCNPISGHATLYWYQQILGQGPKLLIQFQNNGVVDDSQLPKDRFSAERLKGVDSTLKIQPAKLEDSAVYLCASSQSQGADTQYFGPGTRLTVL.

The chain combines TRBV7-9 with TRBJ1-2; D is possibly TRBD1 (6 bases). Germline CDR1 reads SEHNR; CDR2 reads FQNEAQ (reference sequence). The V end was cut by 4 bases, the J end by 4 bases, with 10 bases between. The CDR3 length is 13 residues. The CDR3 region has the DNA TGTGCCAGCAGCTCAGGGACATCCTATGGCTACACCTTC. Its translation: CASSSGTSYGYTF.

The chain has TRBV9 and TRBJ2-7, with TRBD2 matching over 9 bases. CDR1 SGDLS and CDR2 YYNGEE come from the germline V gene. CDR3 length equals 13 residues. V lost 4 bases to trimming and J lost 9 bases; unmatched junction nucleotides: 8. The CDR3 reads CASSPREREAQYF. DNA for the CDR3: TGTGCCAGCAGCCCGCGGGAGCGGGAGGCGCAGTACTTC.

In its sample, this clone was seen once. This chain joins TRBV25-1 and TRBJ2-7, with D possibly TRBD2 on 5 matching bases. In germline, CDR1 is MGHDK, CDR2 SYGVNS. Trimming cost V 2 bases and J 0 bases, with 11 bases left between them. The CDR3 contains 15 residues. The CDR3 here is CASSEIGVGSYEQYF. The CDR3 DNA follows: TGTGCCAGCAGTGAAATCGGGGTGGGCTCCTACGAGCAGTACTTC.

V gene TRBV27 combines with J gene TRBJ2-7; 12 bases fit TRBD2. J was trimmed by 2 bases and V by 5 bases; bases with no gene match: 10. The CDR3 consists of 17 residues. Germline CDR1 MNHEY, CDR2 SMNVEV (reference sequence). This CDR3 is CASSPRTSGKFPYEQYF. CDR3 nucleotide sequence: TGTGCCAGCAGTCCCAGGACTAGCGGGAAATTCCCCTACGAGCAGTACTTC.